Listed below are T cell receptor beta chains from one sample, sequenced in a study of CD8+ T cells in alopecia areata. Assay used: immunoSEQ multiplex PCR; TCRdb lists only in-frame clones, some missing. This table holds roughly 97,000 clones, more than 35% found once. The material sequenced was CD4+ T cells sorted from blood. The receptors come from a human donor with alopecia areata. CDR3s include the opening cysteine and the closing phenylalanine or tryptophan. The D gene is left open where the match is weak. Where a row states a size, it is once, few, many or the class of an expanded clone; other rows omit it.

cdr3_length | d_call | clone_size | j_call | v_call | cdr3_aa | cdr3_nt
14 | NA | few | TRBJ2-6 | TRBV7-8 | CASSLSESANVLTF | TGTGCCAGCAGCTTATCGGAGAGCGCCAACGTCCTGACTTTC
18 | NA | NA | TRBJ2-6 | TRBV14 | CASSQVLGRFSGANVLTF | TGTGCCAGCAGCCAAGTCCTTGGCAGGTTCTCTGGGGCCAACGTCCTGACTTTC
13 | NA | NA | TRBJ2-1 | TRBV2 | CASGNDWANEQFF | TGTGCCAGCGGAAACGACTGGGCCAATGAGCAGTTCTTC
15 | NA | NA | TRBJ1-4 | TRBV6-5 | CASSYAGNSGEKLFF | TGTGCCAGCAGTTATGCAGGGAACTCGGGGGAAAAACTGTTTTTT
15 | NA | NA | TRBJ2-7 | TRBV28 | CASSLTGTGGWEQYF | TGTGCCAGCAGTTTGACCGGGACTGGGGGTTGGGAGCAGTACTTC
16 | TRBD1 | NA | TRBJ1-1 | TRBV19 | CASTPDTGQGLPEAFF | TGTGCCAGTACCCCGGATACGGGACAGGGGTTGCCTGAAGCTTTCTTT
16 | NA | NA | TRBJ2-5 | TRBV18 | CASSRRSGKNSETQYF | TGTGCCAGCTCACGACGGTCCGGGAAAAACAGCGAGACCCAGTACTTC
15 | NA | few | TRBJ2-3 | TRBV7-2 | CASSLGMGSTDTQYF | TGTGCCAGCAGCTTAGGCATGGGGAGCACAGATACGCAGTATTTT
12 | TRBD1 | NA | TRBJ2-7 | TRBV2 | CAMGQSLYEQYF | TGTGCCATGGGACAGAGTCTCTACGAGCAGTACTTC
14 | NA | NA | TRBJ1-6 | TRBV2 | CASSDRDGHSPLHF | TGTGCCAGCAGTGACAGGGACGGACATTCACCCCTCCACTTT
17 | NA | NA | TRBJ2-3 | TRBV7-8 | CASSLAVYSSFTDTQYF | TGTGCCAGCAGCTTAGCGGTGTATAGCAGCTTTACAGATACGCAGTATTTT
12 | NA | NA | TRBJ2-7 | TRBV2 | CASSGGGYEQYF | TGTGCCAGCAGTGGCGGCGGCTACGAGCAGTACTTC
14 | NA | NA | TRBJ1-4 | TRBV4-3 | CASSQVQGSEKLFF | TGCGCCAGCAGCCAAGTACAGGGTAGCGAAAAACTGTTTTTT
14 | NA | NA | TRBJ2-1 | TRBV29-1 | CSVEGGRAGNEQFF | TGCAGCGTGGAAGGGGGGAGGGCCGGCAATGAGCAGTTCTTC
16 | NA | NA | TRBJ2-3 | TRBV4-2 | CASSPSGRRYTDTQYF | TGTGCCAGCAGCCCTTCGGGGAGGAGATACACAGATACGCAGTATTTT
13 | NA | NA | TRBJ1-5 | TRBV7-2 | CASSLDSNQPQHF | TGTGCCAGCAGCTTAGATAGCAATCAGCCCCAGCATTTT
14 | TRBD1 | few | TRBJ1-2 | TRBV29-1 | CSVERTGVGGGYTF | TGCAGCGTTGAAAGGACAGGGGTGGGTGGTGGCTACACCTTC
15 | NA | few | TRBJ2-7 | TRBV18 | CASSPNGGSDYEQYF | TGTGCCAGCTCACCAAATGGGGGTTCGGACTACGAGCAGTACTTC
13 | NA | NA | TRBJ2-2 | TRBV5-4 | CASSLLSVGELFF | TGTGCCAGCAGCTTGTTATCAGTCGGGGAGCTGTTTTTT
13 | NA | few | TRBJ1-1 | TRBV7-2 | CASSLVGLAEAFF | TGTGCCAGCAGCTTAGTCGGGCTAGCTGAAGCTTTCTTT
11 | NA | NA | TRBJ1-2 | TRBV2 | CASSDPSPYTF | TGTGCCAGCAGCGACCCTTCGCCCTACACCTTC
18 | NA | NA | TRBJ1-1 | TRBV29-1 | CSVSLSDKYQTENTEAFF | TGCAGCGTTTCCTTATCTGACAAGTACCAGACCGAGAACACTGAAGCTTTCTTT
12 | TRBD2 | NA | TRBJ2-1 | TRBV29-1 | CSVGLGYNEQFF | TGCAGCGTCGGACTAGGCTACAATGAGCAGTTCTTC
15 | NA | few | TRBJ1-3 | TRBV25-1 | CASSEGAYSGNTIYF | TGTGCCAGCAGTGAAGGAGCTTATTCTGGAAACACCATATATTTT
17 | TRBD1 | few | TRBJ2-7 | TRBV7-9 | CASSLISGTGQLVEQYF | TGTGCCAGCAGCTTAATATCAGGGACAGGGCAATTGGTCGAGCAGTACTTC